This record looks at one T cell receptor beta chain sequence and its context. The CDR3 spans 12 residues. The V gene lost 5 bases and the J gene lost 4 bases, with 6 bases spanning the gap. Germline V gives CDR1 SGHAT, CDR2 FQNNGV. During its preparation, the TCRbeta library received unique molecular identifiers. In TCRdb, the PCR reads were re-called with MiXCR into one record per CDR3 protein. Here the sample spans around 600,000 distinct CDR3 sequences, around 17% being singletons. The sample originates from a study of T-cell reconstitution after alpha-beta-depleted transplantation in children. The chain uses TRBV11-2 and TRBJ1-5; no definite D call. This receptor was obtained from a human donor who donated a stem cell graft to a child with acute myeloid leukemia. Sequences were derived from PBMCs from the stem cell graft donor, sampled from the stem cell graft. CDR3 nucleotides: TGTGCCAGCAGCACCTTAAATCAGCCCCAGCATTTT. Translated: CASSTLNQPQHF.